This is a list of T cell receptor beta chains from one sample in a study of shared clonotypes between healthy human individuals. Some clones are missing from TCRdb's copy, which holds only in-frame ones; the method was immunoSEQ multiplex PCR. The sample lists approximately 500,000 clones; approximately 78% were seen once. The sample was PBMCs. The receptors here all came from a woman aged 40 to 55 in good health. Some clones in this sample may be carry-over from other donors' samples. The CDR3 runs from the conserved cysteine through the conserved F or W. The order of the fields is J gene, V gene, D gene, clone size, CDR3 protein, CDR3 DNA. A D gene is named only where the DNA matches it firmly. Size is stated for part of the rows, as once, few or many counts, or as a class when the clone is expanded.

J gene: TRBJ2-1; V gene: TRBV18; D gene: .; clone size: .; CDR3 protein: CASSPPISEIYNEQFF; CDR3 DNA: TGTGCCAGCTCACCACCGATTAGTGAGATATACAATGAGCAGTTCTTC
J gene: TRBJ2-1; V gene: TRBV7-3; D gene: .; clone size: few; CDR3 protein: CASSLSRDSPGEQFF; CDR3 DNA: TGTGCCAGCAGCTTAAGTAGGGACTCCCCTGGGGAGCAGTTCTTC
J gene: TRBJ2-1; V gene: TRBV5-1; D gene: .; clone size: .; CDR3 protein: CASSLAAHSSYNEQFF; CDR3 DNA: TGCGCCAGCAGCTTGGCCGCACATAGCTCCTACAATGAGCAGTTCTTC
J gene: TRBJ2-3; V gene: TRBV9; D gene: TRBD2; clone size: .; CDR3 protein: CASSVGTSGNTDTQYF; CDR3 DNA: TGTGCCAGCAGCGTCGGGACTAGCGGGAACACAGATACGCAGTATTTT
J gene: TRBJ1-1; V gene: TRBV29-1; D gene: .; clone size: many; CDR3 protein: CSVEYRAEAFF; CDR3 DNA: TGCAGCGTTGAATATCGTGCTGAAGCTTTCTTT
J gene: TRBJ2-1; V gene: TRBV7-9; D gene: TRBD2; clone size: .; CDR3 protein: CASSLWTSSGDEQFF; CDR3 DNA: TGTGCCAGCAGCCTGTGGACTAGCTCGGGAGATGAGCAGTTCTTC
J gene: TRBJ2-2; V gene: TRBV9; D gene: .; clone size: once; CDR3 protein: CASSVVSDYTGELFF; CDR3 DNA: TGTGCCAGCAGCGTAGTCTCAGATTACACCGGGGAGCTGTTTTTT
J gene: TRBJ1-1; V gene: TRBV7-8; D gene: .; clone size: many; CDR3 protein: CASSLLHGANTEAFF; CDR3 DNA: TGTGCCAGCAGCTTACTACACGGAGCGAACACTGAAGCTTTCTTT
J gene: TRBJ2-3; V gene: TRBV11-3; D gene: .; clone size: .; CDR3 protein: CASSPGDSGYTDTQYF; CDR3 DNA: TGTGCCAGCAGCCCGGGGGACAGTGGATACACAGATACGCAGTATTTT
J gene: TRBJ1-5; V gene: TRBV6-1; D gene: .; clone size: once; CDR3 protein: CASSERMGNQPQHF; CDR3 DNA: TGTGCCAGCAGTGAAAGGATGGGCAATCAGCCCCAGCATTTT
J gene: TRBJ2-1; V gene: TRBV7-9; D gene: TRBD2; clone size: .; CDR3 protein: CASSSTGTSNEQFF; CDR3 DNA: TGTGCCAGCAGCTCAACCGGGACTAGCAATGAGCAGTTCTTC
J gene: TRBJ1-2; V gene: TRBV18; D gene: TRBD1; clone size: .; CDR3 protein: CASSPPGQGLGGYTF; CDR3 DNA: TGTGCCAGCTCACCACCGGGACAGGGTTTAGGTGGCTACACCTTC
J gene: TRBJ2-7; V gene: TRBV29-1; D gene: TRBD1; clone size: few; CDR3 protein: CSVRRQGADRVEQYF; CDR3 DNA: TGCAGCGTTCGTCGACAGGGGGCGGACCGGGTCGAGCAGTACTTC
J gene: TRBJ1-5; V gene: TRBV2; D gene: .; clone size: few; CDR3 protein: CASRAGTPNQPQHF; CDR3 DNA: TGTGCCAGCAGAGCCGGGACACCCAATCAGCCCCAGCATTTT
J gene: TRBJ2-7; V gene: TRBV6-5; D gene: .; clone size: few; CDR3 protein: CASRKTQGRHEQYF; CDR3 DNA: TGTGCCAGCAGAAAGACACAGGGACGGCACGAGCAGTACTTC
J gene: TRBJ2-6; V gene: TRBV4-2; D gene: TRBD2; clone size: few; CDR3 protein: CASATGTTAGANVLTF; CDR3 DNA: TGTGCCAGCGCGACCGGGACTACTGCTGGGGCCAACGTCCTGACTTTC
J gene: TRBJ1-2; V gene: TRBV30; D gene: .; clone size: .; CDR3 protein: CAWSQGNYGYTF; CDR3 DNA: TGTGCCTGGAGTCAGGGGAACTATGGCTACACCTTC
J gene: TRBJ2-7; V gene: TRBV6-6; D gene: .; clone size: .; CDR3 protein: CASRPVGGDSYEQYF; CDR3 DNA: TGTGCCAGCAGGCCGGTGGGCGGAGACTCCTACGAGCAGTACTTC
J gene: TRBJ2-7; V gene: TRBV18; D gene: .; clone size: .; CDR3 protein: CASSPGARYEQYF; CDR3 DNA: TGTGCCAGCTCACCGGGGGCCCGCTACGAGCAGTACTTC
J gene: TRBJ1-6; V gene: TRBV7-3; D gene: .; clone size: .; CDR3 protein: CASSSSRDSPLHF; CDR3 DNA: TGTGCCAGCAGCTCCTCACGGGATTCACCCCTCCACTTT
J gene: TRBJ1-6; V gene: TRBV5-6; D gene: TRBD1; clone size: .; CDR3 protein: CASSFLDRVYSPLHF; CDR3 DNA: TGTGCCAGCAGCTTCTTGGACAGGGTTTATTCACCCCTCCACTTT
J gene: TRBJ2-1; V gene: TRBV11-2; D gene: TRBD2; clone size: .; CDR3 protein: CASSPLAGGPYYNEQFF; CDR3 DNA: TGTGCCAGCAGCCCGCTAGCGGGAGGGCCGTACTACAATGAGCAGTTCTTC
J gene: TRBJ2-3; V gene: TRBV7-2; D gene: TRBD2; clone size: .; CDR3 protein: CASSLQLAGEGTDTQYF; CDR3 DNA: TGTGCCAGCAGCTTACAACTAGCGGGAGAGGGCACAGATACGCAGTATTTT
J gene: TRBJ1-1; V gene: TRBV10-3; D gene: .; clone size: .; CDR3 protein: CAISLAMNTEAFF; CDR3 DNA: TGTGCCATCAGCCTCGCGATGAACACTGAAGCTTTCTTT
J gene: TRBJ2-4; V gene: TRBV6-1; D gene: TRBD2; clone size: .; CDR3 protein: CASSELAGEGNIQYF; CDR3 DNA: TGTGCCAGCAGTGAACTAGCGGGAGAGGGTAACATTCAGTACTTC
J gene: TRBJ2-2; V gene: TRBV2; D gene: .; clone size: .; CDR3 protein: CASARWQTNTGELFF; CDR3 DNA: TGTGCCAGCGCCCGGTGGCAGACGAACACCGGGGAGCTGTTTTTT
J gene: TRBJ2-3; V gene: TRBV6-5; D gene: .; clone size: .; CDR3 protein: CASNLAGADTQYF; CDR3 DNA: TGTGCCAGCAATCTAGCCGGCGCAGATACGCAGTATTTT
J gene: TRBJ2-2; V gene: TRBV18; D gene: .; clone size: .; CDR3 protein: CASSLANRNTGELFF; CDR3 DNA: TGTGCCAGCTCACTCGCAAATAGGAACACCGGGGAGCTGTTTTTT
J gene: TRBJ2-2; V gene: TRBV10-3; D gene: TRBD2; clone size: .; CDR3 protein: CAISESGTSSGELFF; CDR3 DNA: TGTGCCATCAGTGAGTCCGGGACTAGCTCCGGGGAGCTGTTTTTT
J gene: TRBJ2-7; V gene: TRBV2; D gene: TRBD2; clone size: .; CDR3 protein: CASRKLAGVGEQYF; CDR3 DNA: TGTGCCAGCAGGAAACTAGCGGGAGTTGGCGAGCAGTACTTC
J gene: TRBJ2-5; V gene: TRBV27; D gene: .; clone size: .; CDR3 protein: CASSLRDRETQYF; CDR3 DNA: TGTGCCAGCAGTTTAAGGGATCGCGAGACCCAGTACTTC
J gene: TRBJ2-1; V gene: TRBV5-1; D gene: TRBD1; clone size: .; CDR3 protein: CASRPGTGAYNEQFF; CDR3 DNA: TGCGCCAGCAGGCCCGGGACAGGGGCCTACAATGAGCAGTTCTTC